This T cell receptor (beta chain) emerged from a study of blood T cell repertoires in COVID-19. Study-wide background: Samples taken during acute and convalescent COVID-19 were collected in the United States, Italy and Spain. PBMCs, B-cell-depleted T cells, or T cells provided the cDNA or gDNA that made up the material.

Germline values: CDR1 MNHEY, CDR2 SVGEGT. Trimming took 5 bases from V and 3 from J, leaving 9 bases between them. The length of the CDR3 is 13 residues. This clone was observed a few times. In the original processing: Amplifying reference gene primers gave estimates of nucleated cell counts. TCRdb's table, derived via immunoSEQ multiplex PCR, lists solely in-frame clones and lacks some. The D gene and trimming were derived from the DNA, and the V and J assignments and clone size from that table. The sample has approximately 110,000 clones; around three quarters are singletons. The sequence came from a human donor in a cohort sampled during active or convalescent COVID-19. The sequenced material came from peripheral blood. This sequence joins TRBV6-2 or TRBV6-3 and TRBJ2-3, with a possible D match to TRBD1 (6 bases). CDR3: CASSRQGTDTQYF. The CDR3 DNA reads TGTGCCAGCAGTCGGCAGGGGACAGATACGCAGTATTTT.